The rows below give T cell receptor beta chains drawn from one sample of a study of blood T cell repertoires in COVID-19. Some clones are missing from TCRdb's copy, which holds only in-frame ones; the method was immunoSEQ multiplex PCR. The sample carries about 100,000 clones, 92% recorded once. The sequenced material came from peripheral blood. All receptors derive from a man aged 70 or older with acute or convalescent COVID-19. Each CDR3 is given with its conserved first and last residue. The D gene is left open where the match is weak. Size tells how often a clone was seen (once, few, many) or the class of an expanded clone, and some rows leave it out.

clone size	J gene	V gene	D gene	CDR3 DNA	CDR3 protein
-	TRBJ1-6	TRBV30	-	TGTGCCTGGAGTGTGCAACAGTTTAATTCACCCCTCCACTTT	CAWSVQQFNSPLHF
-	TRBJ2-4	TRBV6-5	-	TGTGCCAGCAGTTACTCAGGAGTTGGCAAAAACATTCAGTACTTC	CASSYSGVGKNIQYF
-	TRBJ1-2	TRBV27	-	TGTGTCAGCGGCTACTATGGCTACACCTTC	CVSGYYGYTF
-	TRBJ1-5	TRBV23-1	-	TGCGCCAGCAGTCAGTTCGAGGAGAGCACAGGTTATCAGCCCCAGCATTTT	CASSQFEESTGYQPQHF
-	TRBJ2-7	TRBV11-3	-	TGTGCCAGCTCGGGTACGGGTTTTGCCTACGAGCAGTACTTC	CASSGTGFAYEQYF
few	TRBJ2-7	TRBV10-3	-	TGTGCCATCTCCTATCAGGATTGGGACGAGCAGTACTTC	CAISYQDWDEQYF
-	TRBJ2-1	TRBV7-9	TRBD2	TGTGCCAGCAGCTTAACGGCTAGCGGGGGGGGTGAGCAGTTCTTC	CASSLTASGGGEQFF
-	TRBJ2-7	TRBV2	TRBD2	TGTGCCAGCACCACTCGGGGGGGGCAGTACTTC	CASTTRGGQYF
-	TRBJ1-4	TRBV5-5	-	TGTGCCAGCAGACCACAGGGTAGCACTAATGAAAAACTGTTTTTT	CASRPQGSTNEKLFF
-	TRBJ1-5	TRBV5-1	-	TGCGCCAGCAGCCTGAACGGGGGGAATCAGCCCCAGCATTTT	CASSLNGGNQPQHF
once	TRBJ2-1	TRBV24-1	-	TGTGCCACCAGTATGAGCCCCGTTAAGAATGAGCAGTTCTTC	CATSMSPVKNEQFF
-	TRBJ2-1	TRBV5-5	TRBD2	TGTGCCAGCAGCCCCGTAGCGGGAGTAGCCCCCTGGGAGCAGTTCTTC	CASSPVAGVAPWEQFF
-	TRBJ1-4	TRBV30	TRBD1	TGTGCCTGGAGGGCCGCCGACAGGGGGCTGGAAAAACTGTTTTTT	CAWRAADRGLEKLFF
-	TRBJ1-5	TRBV27	TRBD1	TGTGCCAGCAGATCGACAGGGGGCAGCCAGCCCCAGCATTTT	CASRSTGGSQPQHF
-	TRBJ2-3	TRBV6-6	TRBD1	TGTGCCAGCAGTGTCGACAGGGGCCCTGGTAATTTT	CASSVDRGPGNF
-	TRBJ1-2	TRBV12-3/TRBV12-4	-	TGTGCCAGCAGTACCGGCGGGGGAGATGGCTACACCTTC	CASSTGGGDGYTF
once	TRBJ2-6	TRBV19	TRBD1	TGTGCCAGTAGCTCTTTGACAGGGTCTGGGGCCAACGTCCTGACTTTC	CASSSLTGSGANVLTF
-	TRBJ1-3	TRBV5-1	TRBD1	TGCGCCAGCAGCTGGACAGGGTCTGGAAACACCATATATTTT	CASSWTGSGNTIYF
-	TRBJ2-7	TRBV21-1	-	TGTGCCAGCGGACCGGGACTTCGTAACCCGTTTCACGAGCAGTACTTC	CASGPGLRNPFHEQYF
-	TRBJ1-4	TRBV18	-	TGTGCCAGCTCACCCGACGGGGTGGGTGAAAAACTGTTTTTT	CASSPDGVGEKLFF
-	TRBJ2-5	TRBV19	-	TGTGCCAGTAGTAACCTGGCTAGCGTCCAAGAGACCCAGTACTTC	CASSNLASVQETQYF
-	TRBJ2-3	TRBV5-5	TRBD2	TGTGCCAGCAGCTGGCGACCTGAGACTAGCGGGAAAGGAGATACGCAGTATTTT	CASSWRPETSGKGDTQYF
-	TRBJ2-1	TRBV6-6	-	TGTGCCAGCAGCCCTTTGACTAGTATCCGCTTCAATGAGCAGTTCTTC	CASSPLTSIRFNEQFF
-	TRBJ1-5	TRBV6-5	TRBD1	TGTGCCAGCAGTTACGACAGGGTGAATCAGCCCCAGCATTTT	CASSYDRVNQPQHF
-	TRBJ2-2	TRBV5-1	TRBD2	TGCGCCAGCAGCCAAATGACGTCCGGGACTAGCGGCACCGGGGAGCTGTTTTTT	CASSQMTSGTSGTGELFF
-	TRBJ1-1	TRBV10-2	-	TGCGCCAGCTGCGGCAGACTCATCTCTATGAACACTGAAGCTTTCTTT	CASCGRLISMNTEAFF
once	TRBJ2-7	TRBV6-5	TRBD2	TGTGCCAGCAGGGCTAGCGGGAGTTACGAGCAGTACTTC	CASRASGSYEQYF
-	TRBJ1-1	TRBV9	TRBD1	TGTGCCAGCAGCCCCTCCGGGACAGTGAACACTGAAGCTTTCTTT	CASSPSGTVNTEAFF
-	TRBJ1-5	TRBV7-8	TRBD1	TGTGCCAGCAGCTTTACAGGGGTCAATAGCAATCAGCCCCAGCATTTT	CASSFTGVNSNQPQHF